The next 28 T cell receptor beta chains were all read from a single sample in a study of T-cell reconstitution after alpha-beta-depleted transplantation in children. Unique molecular identifiers were used to barcode this TCRbeta library. TCRdb analysed the PCR reads with MiXCR anew, one entry per CDR3 protein. The table has some 220,000 distinct CDR3 sequences, roughly 11% seen once. The sample was PBMCs, taken before TCRalphabeta/CD19-depleted stem cell transplant. These receptors came from a child less than two years old with acute myeloid leukemia, due to receive a stem cell transplant.

This clonotype was counted ten times or more. The rearrangement joins TRBV12-3 or TRBV12-4 to TRBJ2-1; perhaps D is TRBD1 or TRBD2 (5 bases each). The CDR3 extends over 15 amino acids. V was clipped by 5 bases and J by 2 bases, with 13 bases between them. The CDR3 coding sequence is TGTGCCAGCAGTCCCGGGACCAGCACCTACAATGAGCAGTTCTTC. Protein: CASSPGTSTYNEQFF.

The chain uses TRBV5-1 and TRBJ2-3; the match to TRBD1 covers 8 bases. The CDR3 covers 16 residues. Trimming removed 4 bases from V and 8 bases from J; junction bases left unmatched: 15. Germline assignment: CDR1 SGHRS and CDR2 YFSETQ. This CDR3 reads CASSPDRALAWGTQYF. The CDR3 coding sequence is TGCGCCAGCAGCCCGGACAGGGCGCTAGCCTGGGGTACGCAGTATTTT.

This clonotype has a count of ten or more. This chain uses TRBV29-1 with TRBJ1-4; D ambiguous. This CDR3 has 11 amino acids. Germline CDR1 and CDR2: SQVTM and ANQGSEA. Trimming stripped 4 bases from V and 4 bases from J, with 4 bases between. CDR3 in amino acids: CSVVRNEKLFF. The CDR3 DNA is TGCAGCGTTGTCCGTAATGAAAAACTGTTTTTT.

This clonotype was observed once. The conserved phenylalanine or tryptophan normally closing the CDR3 is absent here, so this likely arose from a read error. This chain connects TRBV28 to TRBJ2-7; 8 bases fit TRBD1. This CDR3 has 14 residues. The germline CDR1 and CDR2 sequences are MDHEN and SYDVKM. DNA for the CDR3: TGTGCTAGCAGGAGAACAGGGGGACCCTACGAGCAGTACTCC. It encodes CASRRTGGPYEQYS.

J is TRBJ1-2 and V is TRBV20-1; D remains ambiguous. The length of the CDR3 is 14 residues. Looked up from germline, CDR1 is DFQATT and CDR2 is SNEGSKA (reference sequence). V lost 2 bases and J lost 4, with 14 bases in between. The CDR3 here is CSARSTNLGYGYTF. CDR3 bases: TGCAGTGCTAGATCGACAAACCTTGGCTATGGCTACACCTTC.

This clonotype was seen ten or more times. The chain combines TRBV5-1 with TRBJ1-1, with no clear D. Trimming cost V 0 bases and J 1 base, with 7 bases left between them. The CDR3 has 14 amino acids. Germline V gene data show CDR1 as SGHRS and CDR2 as YFSETQ. CDR3 coding DNA: TGCGCCAGCAGCTTGGATGGACCGAACACTGAAGCTTTCTTT. It translates to CASSLDGPNTEAFF.

This clonotype showed up many times. The chain carries TRBV7-2 and TRBJ2-2; D gene ambiguous. The V gene's germline CDR1 is SGHTA and CDR2 FQGNSA. The CDR3 spans 13 residues. Trimming took off 6 bases at V and 5 bases at J, with 10 bases between the two ends. In DNA form, the CDR3 reads TGTGCCAGCAGTCTCGGGCCGACCGGGGAGCTGTTTTTT. Translation gives CASSLGPTGELFF.

This clonotype was seen repeatedly, ten times or more. V usage is TRBV25-1 and J usage is TRBJ2-7; tentatively, D is TRBD2 (5 bases). V lost 10 bases, J lost 5 bases, and 18 bases lay in between. The germline CDR1 and CDR2 sequences are MGHDK and SYGVNS. CDR3 length equals 13 residues. This CDR3 reads CATRAPPGNEQYF. CDR3 bases: TGTGCCACGAGGGCCCCACCCGGGAACGAGCAGTACTTC.

This CDR3 is CASSLAGQYNEQFF. In DNA form, the CDR3 reads TGTGCCAGCAGTTTAGCAGGACAATACAATGAGCAGTTCTTC. The V call is TRBV28, the J call TRBJ2-1, with a weak D call TRBD1 (5 bases). The germline V and J ends were trimmed by 2 bases and 4 bases, with 9 bases remaining between them. Per germline, CDR1 MDHEN and CDR2 SYDVKM. There are 14 residues in the CDR3.

This clonotype was picked up a small number of times. The V and J genes are TRBV29-1 and TRBJ2-3, with D perhaps matching TRBD2 (7 bases). Germline V gene sequence: CDR1 SQVTM, CDR2 ANQGSEA. Between the trimmed V and J ends, which lost 7 bases and 1 base, there was a span of 21 bases. The CDR3 length is 16 residues. The CDR3 sequence: CSGGGAGSSGTDTQYF. In DNA form, the CDR3 reads TGCAGCGGGGGGGGGGCCGGATCGTCAGGCACAGATACGCAGTATTTT.

This clonotype showed up many times. The chain joins TRBV28 to TRBJ2-7; D perhaps matches TRBD2 (5 bases). The CDR3 has 14 residues. V lost 2 bases to trimming and J lost 5 bases, with 13 bases between them. From germline, CDR1 is MDHEN and CDR2 SYDVKM. CDR3 sequence reads: CASSLKGPGNEQYF. CDR3 nucleotide sequence: TGTGCCAGCAGTTTAAAAGGTCCGGGGAACGAGCAGTACTTC.

This clonotype has at least ten counts. The chain combines TRBV20-1 with TRBJ1-5; 7 bases fit TRBD1. V lost 4 bases to trimming and J lost 6 bases; unmatched junction nucleotides: 12. The CDR3 extends over 15 amino acids. Germline assignment: CDR1 DFQATT and CDR2 SNEGSKA (reference sequence). CDR3 coding DNA: TGCAGTGCTACACAGTGGGACAGAGGTGTTCAGCCCCAGCATTTT. Protein: CSATQWDRGVQPQHF.

This clonotype has ten or more counts. The V call is TRBV5-1, the J call TRBJ2-3, with 8 bases aligning to TRBD2. The ends lost 5 bases at V and 6 bases at J; junction bases unmatched: 11. CDR3 size: 15 residues. Germline CDR1 reads SGHRS; CDR2 reads YFSETQ. CDR3 sequence reads: CASRLEQREFDTQYF. For the CDR3, the DNA is TGCGCCAGCAGACTGGAGCAGCGGGAGTTCGATACGCAGTATTTT.

This clonotype occurred many times. J is TRBJ2-7 and V is TRBV27; weak D call: TRBD1 (5 bases). Trimming removed 0 bases at V and 5 bases at J, with 11 bases between. Germline lookup yields CDR1 MNHEY and CDR2 SMNVEV (reference sequence). The CDR3 spans 14 residues. The CDR3 bases are TGTGCCAGCAGTTTATCGGCAGGGCTCGACGAGCAGTACTTC. Translated, it gives CASSLSAGLDEQYF.

This clonotype has at least ten counts. The CDR3 spells CASSSLGTGANVLTF. As DNA, the CDR3 is TGTGCCAGCAGTTCCCTCGGAACTGGGGCCAACGTCCTGACTTTC. The gene calls are TRBV28 and TRBJ2-6, with unresolved D. CDR3 length: 15 amino acids. Germline V gene lookup returns CDR1 MDHEN and CDR2 SYDVKM. Trimming left V 4 bases short and J 2 bases short, with 9 bases between.

This clonotype was found many times. The chain recombines TRBV5-1 with TRBJ2-1; 10 positions agree with TRBD2. The CDR3 contains 15 residues. The trim removed 0 bases at V and 5 bases at J, leaving 2 bases unmatched. Germline values: CDR1 SGHRS, CDR2 YFSETQ. The CDR3 DNA is TGCGCCAGCAGCTTGGCCGGGACTAGCGACAATGAGCAGTTCTTC. Its protein product is CASSLAGTSDNEQFF.

This clonotype appeared a few times. The chain joins TRBV25-1 to TRBJ2-3, with unresolved D. Per germline, CDR1 MGHDK and CDR2 SYGVNS. This CDR3 is built from 14 residues. The ends were cut back, 5 bases at V and 2 bases at J, with 11 bases in the middle. The CDR3 region is CASSLRLNTDTQYF. CDR3 coding DNA: TGTGCCAGCAGTCTTCGACTTAACACAGATACGCAGTATTTT.

This clonotype showed up many times. V is TRBV29-1 and J is TRBJ2-1; TRBD1 might be the D (5 bases). In germline, CDR1 is SQVTM, CDR2 ANQGSEA. V gave up 6 bases and J gave up 6 bases, with 18 bases separating them. There are 14 residues in the CDR3. CDR3 sequence (DNA): TGCAGCGTCCAAAGGGGAAGCCTAAGCAATGAGCAGTTCTTC. Residues: CSVQRGSLSNEQFF.

This clonotype has ten or more counts. J is TRBJ2-1 and V is TRBV7-9; D gene uncertain. Per germline, CDR1 SEHNR and CDR2 FQNEAQ (reference sequence). The CDR3 spans 13 residues. V lost 1 base and J lost 4, with 5 bases in between. The CDR3 sequence is CASSLDSYNEQFF. DNA for the CDR3: TGTGCCAGCAGCTTAGACAGTTACAATGAGCAGTTCTTC.

At least ten counts were recorded for this clonotype. This rearrangement joins TRBV20-1 to TRBJ2-3; TRBD1 aligns across 10 bases. The CDR3 sequence is 15 residues long. V gave up 6 bases and J gave up 8 bases; unmatched junction bases: 14. The V gene's germline CDR1 is DFQATT and CDR2 SNEGSKA (reference sequence). CDR3 sequence: CSAKQRDRGLVTQYF. CDR3 DNA: TGCAGTGCAAAACAGCGGGACAGGGGCCTGGTTACGCAGTATTTT.

At least ten counts were recorded for this clonotype. This chain links TRBV6-5 with TRBJ2-7; D gene unclear. Germline-derived CDR1 and CDR2 are MNHEY and SVGAGI. The CDR3 spans 12 residues. CDR3 coding DNA: TGTGCAACCCAGTCACTTTTCTACGAGCAGTACTTC. It translates to CATQSLFYEQYF.

This clonotype was seen repeatedly, ten times or more. This chain links TRBV15 with TRBJ1-5; no firm D call. CDR1 LNHNV and CDR2 YYDKDF come from the germline V gene (reference sequence). The V end was cut by 6 bases, the J end by 3 bases, with 6 bases between. The CDR3 runs 12 residues. The chain's CDR3 is CATSPLNQPQHF. The DNA for the CDR3 is TGTGCCACCAGTCCCCTCAATCAGCCCCAGCATTTT. The full variable domain, completed using reference TRBV15 and TRBJ1-5, is DAMVIQNPRYQVTQFGKPVTLSCSQTLNHNVMYWYQQKSSQAPKLLFHYYDKDFNNEADTPDNFQSRRPNTSFCFLDIRSPGLGDTAMYLCATSPLNQPQHFGDGTRLSIL.

There are many counts of this clonotype. V usage is TRBV29-1 and J usage is TRBJ2-7; perhaps TRBD2 as D (6 bases). V lost 3 bases, J lost 6 bases, and 24 bases lay in between. The germline CDR1 and CDR2 sequences are SQVTM and ANQGSEA. This CDR3 comprises 16 residues. Here the CDR3 DNA reads TGCAGCGTTGAGATTGGGCTGGGGGGAGGTATCGTCGAGCAGTACTTC. Translation gives CSVEIGLGGGIVEQYF.

This clonotype was found many times. The CDR3 region is CASSPEGGSYGYTF. Here the CDR3 DNA reads TGCGCCAGCAGCCCGGAGGGGGGGTCCTATGGCTACACCTTC. The chain couples TRBV5-1 to TRBJ1-2; D perhaps matches TRBD1 (6 bases). V was trimmed by 4 bases and J by 4 bases, leaving 14 bases between them. This CDR3 has 14 residues. Germline CDR1 SGHRS, CDR2 YFSETQ.

This clonotype came up many times. The rearrangement joins TRBV20-1 to TRBJ2-3, with D uncertain. Trimming removed 5 bases from V and 0 bases from J, with 12 bases in between. The CDR3 contains 14 residues. Per germline, CDR1 DFQATT and CDR2 SNEGSKA (reference sequence). DNA of the CDR3: TGCAGTGCTCTATCGAAAACTAGCACAGATACGCAGTATTTT. This translates into CSALSKTSTDTQYF.

This clonotype was seen ten or more times. The CDR3 loop reads CASSLAVNGPAGGYTF. In nucleotides, the CDR3 is TGCGCCAGCAGCTTGGCGGTTAACGGGCCGGCGGGAGGCTACACCTTC. The gene calls are TRBV5-1 and TRBJ1-2; the D is unclear. The CDR3 consists of 16 residues. Germline CDR1 SGHRS, CDR2 YFSETQ. V was trimmed by 0 bases and J by 8 bases, leaving 20 bases between them.

This clonotype was seen repeatedly, ten times or more. V gene TRBV6-2 or TRBV6-3 combines with J gene TRBJ2-7; 10 bases are a match to TRBD2. Germline CDR1 MNHEY, CDR2 SVGEGT. CDR3 length: 17 residues. The J segment lost 2 bases and the V segment lost 5 bases, leaving 12 bases of the junction unmatched. DNA of the CDR3: TGTGCCAGCAGTCCAACTAGCGGGGCCCTAATTCCCTACGAGCAGTACTTC. It specifies CASSPTSGALIPYEQYF.

This chain connects TRBV12-3 or TRBV12-4 to TRBJ2-3; a weak D match, TRBD2 (6 bases). The CDR3 length is 15 residues. Trimming shortened V by 10 bases and J by 0 bases, and 17 bases separated the two germline ends. The CDR3 reads CANSPNGRSTDTQYF. DNA of the CDR3: TGTGCCAACAGCCCTAACGGGAGAAGCACAGATACGCAGTATTTT.